This T cell receptor beta chain was sequenced during a study of vaccination effects on CD4 cells after COVID-19. General study findings and limits: Convalescent patients were scarce, and early post-infection timepoints were absent.

This clone was picked up a small number of times. What it binds is not known. Assay: immunoSEQ multiplex PCR; the TCRdb copy retains only in-frame clones and omits some. The sample has approximately 44,000 clones, more than 65% seen once. Antigen-specific CD4+ T cells were expanded (with viral peptide pools) by the ViraFEST assay ahead of sequencing. Subsequent to a culture period of about ten days, CD4+ T cells were isolated. Vaccinees lacked prior SARS-CoV-2 infection and tested negative for nucleocapsid antibodies. Trimming left V 1 base short and J 2 bases short, with 17 bases between. Germline V gives CDR1 MGHRA, CDR2 YSYEKL. The CDR3 totals 17 residues.

Specimen: CD4+ T cells from PBMCs cultured with HCoV-NL63 spike peptides, collected before COVID-19 vaccination. The receptor was derived from a human donor who received a COVID-19 vaccine. This chain connects TRBV4-1 to TRBJ2-5; tentatively, D is TRBD1 or TRBD2 (6 bases each). In DNA, the CDR3 is TGCGCCAGCAGCCAAGTATTGACCCGGGGGCGACAAGAGACCCAGTACTTC. Its protein product is CASSQVLTRGRQETQYF.